This entry is about one T cell receptor beta chain. Its specificity is unknown. Methods used by the authors: As immunoSEQ supplied junction-only sequences (without quality scores), filtering differed. Here immunoSEQ multiplex PCR was the method, and the copy in TCRdb shows in-frame clones only, minus some. Clone size and the V and J calls come from that table; the DNA yielded D and trimming. In the table there are about 600,000 clones, roughly 98% of which are singletons. V was pared by 2 bases and J by 7 bases, with 13 bases between. Germline values: CDR1 SGHDT, CDR2 YYEEEE. The CDR3 sequence is 13 residues long. CD8 cells classed as naive were CD45RO-negative and positively selected for CCR7, excluding terminally differentiated effector memory CD45RA+ cells. The sample is drawn from a study of shared clonotypes between healthy human individuals. Study findings and constraints: Non-shared clonotypes showed lower generation probabilities than clonotypes common to all four donors. Sorted-subset sequencing was shown by rarefaction to be incomplete despite large depth. Across subsets, estimated richness was generally greater for naive than for memory populations.

The chain has TRBV5-6 and TRBJ2-7; D is undetermined. Material for sequencing was naive CD8+ T cells sorted from blood. This TCR derives from a man aged 30-40 years in good health. CDR3 sequence (DNA): TGTGCCAGCAGCTTTGGGTCTAGGGCGGAGCAGTACTTC. Translated: CASSFGSRAEQYF.